This T cell receptor (beta chain) was retrieved from a study of T cell changes during pregnancy in multiple sclerosis. Germline loops: CDR1 SQVTM, CDR2 ANQGSEA. The length of the CDR3 is 13 residues. The ends were cut back, 0 bases at V and 4 bases at J, with 10 bases in the middle. Produced via immunoSEQ multiplex PCR; TCRdb's table is partial and in-frame only. The table lists tens of thousands of clones, roughly nine tenths of them singletons. Sequencing was performed on peripheral blood, taken before pregnancy. The V and J genes are TRBV29-1 and TRBJ2-7, with D possibly matching TRBD1 (6 bases). This TCR was sampled from a female donor with multiple sclerosis, enrolled in a pregnancy study. The CDR3 DNA reads TGCAGCGTTGAAGACGGACAGAAGTACGAGCAGTACTTC. Protein product: CSVEDGQKYEQYF.